The entry that follows covers one T cell receptor beta chain sequence. This clone was observed a handful of times. It lacks a known antigen. There are no base qualities to consult, and no much larger clone falls within one base. Germline trimming: 5 bases from V, 2 bases from J; junction bases outside gene matches: 3. CDR1 SGHTA and CDR2 FQGNSA are derived from the germline V gene. The CDR3 holds 14 amino acids from the cysteine to the phenylalanine. Only the CDR3 region is kept as DNA, spanning 42 bases read in frame from base 1. The cohort comprised fewer than 750 healthy bone marrow donors. At the time of sampling, every cohort member was nominally healthy, though immune exposures that went unrecorded were likely present. The donor was CMV seronegative and belonged to the group of over 300 seronegative cohort members. Every donor gave a peripheral blood sample, and the peripheral blood mononuclear cells from that sample were used for TCR beta sequencing. Genomic DNA extraction from the blood cell samples was performed with the Qiagen DNeasy Blood Extraction Kit.

The sample is drawn from a study of cytomegalovirus exposure and HLA in healthy donors (dated by TCRdb to about 2017). Regarding the study in general: An earlier analysis of several hundred of the donors reported under 300 Gb of sequence data and 95 million to 130 million unique TCR beta sequences obtained from about 179 million T cells. Approximately 310 gigabases of sequencing data and some 85 million unique TCR sequences were included in an early release covering 550 to 650 HLA-typed donors. Among the roughly 400 genotyped donors, approximately 81% belonged to the genetic ancestry cluster associated with self-reported Caucasian donors. The study aimed to test whether signatures of past pathogen exposure could be identified by cataloging public T cell receptors. The study used immunosequencing to profile the T cell repertoires of approximately 650 subjects and linked those repertoires to cytomegalovirus serostatus. A separate validation cohort of approximately 120 different subjects was used in addition to the 666-subject first cohort. The study combined high-throughput TCR immunosequencing, statistical association of individual TCRs with disease status, and machine learning to predict cytomegalovirus infection status. In a later analysis, previously published TCR beta repertoires from some 640 donors were re-analyzed and high-resolution HLA genotyping was added so that TCR occurrence patterns could be studied. Rather than drawing on any new phenotypic data, the later analysis identified candidate immune exposures from TCR beta sequences and the way those sequences occurred across donors. An earlier analysis of 587 of the donors used high-throughput TCR beta sequencing to judge whether each TCR beta V gene segment behaved as functional or pseudogenic. Donor age, sex, ethnicity and CMV serostatus were compiled alongside the repertoire data. In a later genetic analysis, genome-wide SNP genotypes for about three fifths of the roughly 670 donors were used, and that subset was treated as a discovery cohort. Every discovery cohort repertoire had been produced on one sequencing platform. Both class I and class II loci were covered by HLA typing, at four-digit resolution. Typing coverage varied by locus: 629-630 donors for A, B, C, DRB1 and DQB1; approximately 560 for DQA1; 600 to 610 for DPA1; approximately 490 for DPB1. About 5 DR-DQ haplotypes were handled as single units for association and clustering, since linkage in the cohort was strong. Among roughly 400 genotyped donors of the cohort, an average of approximately 200,000 unique TCR beta nucleotide sequences was sequenced per donor, of which about 19% were non-productive. The investigation overall reported the following: According to a later analysis, most CMV-associated TCR beta chains appeared to be HLA-restricted, and the HLA associations seemed to be driven largely by CMV exposure. A later analysis associated 16,951 TCR beta sequences with specific HLA alleles at a false discovery rate of 0.05. The presence/absence analyses assumed that sequencing depth was roughly uniform across donors, and that assumption may not be true. This cohort had only TCR beta chains sequenced, and the lack of alpha or paired-chain data limited which features could be detected. In vitro tests confirmed that three of the cytomegalovirus-associated TCR beta chains recognize cytomegalovirus antigens. Broadly in line with IMGT annotations, most TCR beta V segments showed up in productive rearrangements about 90% or about 30% of the time in an earlier analysis of around 550 of the donors. Because counts were too low, about 18 rarely observed V segments, including chromosome 9 orphons, were left out of the earlier analysis of approximately 500 of the donors. Most TCR sequences were observed very rarely across donors, whereas some public TCRs were present in many individuals. Assigning TCR associations to individual alleles was difficult when HLA alleles, especially DR and DQ, strongly co-occurred. A cluster of highly shared sequence variants was judged likely to be a technical artifact of the sequencing pipeline. Because HLA typing was unavailable for some donors at each locus, only the typed subset was used in association tests. According to the authors, the approach could potentially be generalized to other disease states and immunological phenotypes. According to a later genetic analysis, donors in an Asian-associated ancestry cluster had fewer N-insertions in productive TCRs than the roughly 700-donor mean. The 87-base-pair reads could not distinguish some IMGT-functional V segments, including TRBV6-2 and TRBV6-3, so those segments were excluded. A further reported finding was that TCR beta sequences accurately predicted the HLA-A and HLA-B alleles for most subjects in the first cohort. A later analysis found that HLA-associated TCR beta chains were more clonally expanded and had lower generation probabilities than equally common non-associated chains. The classifier was reported to diagnose cytomegalovirus status with high specificity and sensitivity in both the original and validation cohorts. In a later analysis, the rate of TCR association differed among HLA loci, with DRB1 alleles having the most associated TCRs and HLA-C alleles having the fewest. Linkage disequilibrium might explain the correlated functional status among segregating V segments, but an unknown experimental factor could not be ruled out. CMV serostatus was the only immune exposure information available for the cohort. In a later analysis, several top co-occurrence clusters were reported to appear linked to parvovirus B19, influenza, CMV and Epstein-Barr virus. The study gave a list of under 200 TCR beta chains associated with cytomegalovirus. An association between a missense DCLRE1C variant and V-gene and J-gene trimming of TCR beta chains was found in a later genetic analysis and replicated in an independent cohort.

Library method: the immunoSEQ multiplex PCR assay. A mixture of 60 forward primers for TCR Vbeta segments and 13 reverse primers for TCR Jbeta segments was used in the multiplex PCR. The CDR3 region of rearranged TCR beta genes was amplified from genomic DNA by a multiplex PCR assay. Amplified TCR beta libraries were sequenced as 87-base-pair reads on the Illumina HiSeq System. Per the authors' processing: A later analysis tallied roughly 80 million unique TCR beta chains across the approximately 670 repertoires, and about 12 million of those chains were shared by two or more donors. Raw reads were error-corrected and collapsed into unique sequences by a nearest-neighbor algorithm in which closely related sequences were merged to remove PCR and sequencing errors. Alignment of CDR3 sequences to IMGT reference sequences was used to assign V, D and J gene segments. For a sequence to be retained, a match of at least six nucleotides was required to both a V gene segment and a J gene segment. A rearrangement counted as productive if the CDR3 had no stop codons and remained in frame with V and J, and every other rearrangement counted as non-productive. CDR3 was defined according to IMGT convention as the region running from the second conserved V-encoded cysteine to the conserved J-encoded phenylalanine. Sequences without an unambiguous match to a single V gene segment were excluded from the earlier analysis of about 640 of the donors. In an earlier analysis of several hundred of the donors, a V segment was called functional when productive rearrangements were above 56.7%, and segregating when the standard deviation between donors exceeded 5%. A statistical classification framework was developed to diagnose cytomegalovirus status using the catalog of TCR beta chain sequences. In a later analysis, TCR nucleotide sequences were compared against IMGT/GENE-DB human TR gene sequences so that V and J genes could be assigned. In a later analysis, CDR3 sequences and most-parsimonious VDJ recombination scenarios were assigned using the TCRdist pipeline. A later analysis defined each TCR beta chain by its CDR3 amino acid sequence plus V-gene family, and excluded reads lacking a unique V-gene family. A later analysis removed 500 to 600 highly shared, low-generation-probability nucleotide sequences to deal with suspected cross-contamination and a sequencing artifact. A later analysis calculated a clonal expansion index for each public chain from normalized within-repertoire ranks of inferred template counts. In a later analysis, generation probabilities were computed with a VDJ recombination model fitted to out-of-frame rearrangements, and the resulting probabilities were checked against IGoR. In a later analysis, TCR-TCR, TCR-HLA and TCR-CMV co-occurrence was scored with hypergeometric tests, and a repertoire-size bias correction was applied to TCR pairs. In a later analysis, false discovery rates were estimated by permuting HLA or CMV assignments 20 times. A later analysis grouped co-occurring TCRs with DBSCAN, adding TCRdist sequence similarity when clustering within HLA-allele-positive subsets. Repertoires with fewer than 30,000 or more than 120,000 public chains, plus five repertoires with anomalous nucleotide sharing, were excluded from co-occurrence clustering. Drawn from immuneACCESS, this table holds only the in-frame rearrangements with V and J called that TCRdb kept. Clones are partly lost; checked studies trace under half to an unresolved V gene and leave the rest unexplained. V, J and clone size are taken as reported in that table, and D and trimming were inferred from the DNA itself. The sample records 110,000 to 150,000 clones, about 75% of which are singletons. 1.5% to 2% of the sample is taken by the ten largest.

Sequenced: PBMCs. The chain employs TRBV7-2 and TRBJ1-5; TRBD1 lines up with 7 middle nucleotides. The sequence was obtained from a woman aged 25 to 39 in good health and CMV-seronegative. CDR3 region: CASSKGTGNQPQHF. The DNA reads TGTGCCAGCAGCAAAGGGACAGGCAATCAGCCCCAGCATTTT.